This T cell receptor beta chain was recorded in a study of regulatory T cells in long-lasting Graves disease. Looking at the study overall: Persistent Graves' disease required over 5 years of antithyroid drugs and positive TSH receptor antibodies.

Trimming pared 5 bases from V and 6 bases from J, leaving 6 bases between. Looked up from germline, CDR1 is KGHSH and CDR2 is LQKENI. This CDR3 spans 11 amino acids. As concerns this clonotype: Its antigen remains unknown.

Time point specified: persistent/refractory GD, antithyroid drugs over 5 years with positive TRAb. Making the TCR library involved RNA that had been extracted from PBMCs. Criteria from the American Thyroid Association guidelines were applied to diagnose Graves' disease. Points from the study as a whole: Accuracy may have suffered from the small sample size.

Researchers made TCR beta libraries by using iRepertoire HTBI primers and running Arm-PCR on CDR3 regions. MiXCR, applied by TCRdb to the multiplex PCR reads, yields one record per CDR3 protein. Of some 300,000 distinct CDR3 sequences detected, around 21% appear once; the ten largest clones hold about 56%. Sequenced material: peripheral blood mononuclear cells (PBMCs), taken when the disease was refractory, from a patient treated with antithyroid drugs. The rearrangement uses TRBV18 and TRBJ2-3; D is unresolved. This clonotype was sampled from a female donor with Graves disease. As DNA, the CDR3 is TGTGCCAGCTCAGCAGAGGATACGCAGTATTTT. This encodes CASSAEDTQYF.